The 24 T cell receptor beta chains presented below share a single source sample, sequenced in a study of chemoradiotherapy in HPV16-positive cancers. The table came from immunoSEQ multiplex PCR; TCRdb's copy has only in-frame clones and leaves some out. The sample yields 2,800 or so clones, over 60% seen once. Sampling took place from a patient who underwent chemoradiotherapy. These receptors all come from a human donor with HPV-associated anogenital cancer.

The V and J genes are TRBV30 and TRBJ1-1; no definite D call. The CDR3 spans 11 residues. V was pared by 3 bases and J by 2 bases, with 4 bases between. CDR1 and CDR2 from the germline V gene are GTSNPN and SVGIG (reference sequence). The CDR3: CAWRGNTEAFF. In DNA form, the CDR3 reads TGTGCCTGGAGGGGAAACACTGAAGCTTTCTTT.

The chain carries TRBV5-4 and TRBJ1-4; 10 nucleotides align to TRBD1. The CDR3 consists of 15 residues. V shed 3 bases, J shed 8 bases, and the junction held 7 bases outside the gene matches. The germline CDR1 and CDR2 sequences are SGHNT and YYREEE (reference sequence). CDR3 in amino acids: CASSSGQGSREKLFF. In DNA, the CDR3 is TGTGCCAGCAGCTCGGGACAGGGGTCGAGGGAAAAACTGTTTTTT. Supplemented by reference TRBV5-4 and TRBJ1-4, the full variable domain reads ETGVTQSPTHLIKTRGQQVTLRCSSQSGHNTVSWYQQALGQGPQFIFQYYREEENGRGNFPPRFSGLQFPNYSSELNVNALELDDSALYLCASSSGQGSREKLFFGSGTQLSVL.

The rearrangement joins TRBV6-6 to TRBJ1-4, with D possibly being TRBD1 (6 bases). Germline V gene data show CDR1 as MNHNY and CDR2 as SVGAGI (reference sequence). V was cut by 6 bases and J by 0 bases, with 14 bases left in between. CDR3 length equals 16 residues. This CDR3 reads CASSTGTRTTNEKLFF. The DNA for the CDR3 is TGTGCCAGCAGCACCGGGACACGCACAACTAATGAAAAACTGTTTTTT.

The chain uses TRBV15 and TRBJ2-2; 10 bases are a match to TRBD2. This CDR3 has 17 residues. V shed 0 bases, J shed 1 base, and the junction held 2 bases outside the gene matches. CDR1 is LNHNV, CDR2 YYDKDF, per germline (reference sequence). The CDR3 nucleotides read TGTGCCACCAGCAGAGATAGGACTAGCGGGAACACCGGGGAGCTGTTTTTT. Protein sequence: CATSRDRTSGNTGELFF. The full variable domain, with the rest looked up from reference TRBV15 and TRBJ2-2, is DAMVIQNPRYQVTQFGKPVTLSCSQTLNHNVMYWYQQKSSQAPKLLFHYYDKDFNNEADTPDNFQSRRPNTSFCFLDIRSPGLGDTAMYLCATSRDRTSGNTGELFFGEGSRLTVL.

V usage is TRBV27 and J usage is TRBJ1-5, with 9 bases fitting TRBD1. Germline values: CDR1 MNHEY, CDR2 SMNVEV (reference sequence). The junction had 14 bases not matched to a gene; V was cut back by 6 bases and J by 2 bases. The CDR3 has 18 residues. The CDR3 sequence: CASSPRMGQGRGNQPQHF. CDR3 in DNA: TGTGCCAGCAGCCCACGCATGGGACAGGGCCGGGGCAATCAGCCCCAGCATTTT.

The chain links TRBV13 to TRBJ2-5; 8 bases align to TRBD1. V was pared by 5 bases and J by 4 bases, with 6 bases of the junction left unmatched. The length of the CDR3 is 14 residues. CDR1 is PRHDT, CDR2 FYEKMQ, per germline (reference sequence). The chain's CDR3 is CASSLGQGRETQYF. In nucleotides, the CDR3 is TGTGCCAGCAGCCTCGGACAGGGACGAGAGACCCAGTACTTC.

The chain has TRBV13 and TRBJ2-7, with 11 bases matching TRBD2. This CDR3 is built from 16 residues. Germline V CDR1 and CDR2: PRHDT, FYEKMQ (reference sequence). Unmatched junction bases numbered 5, after V lost 2 bases and J lost 2 bases. In DNA, the CDR3 is TGTGCCAGCAGCTTAACTAGCGGGAGCCGACCCTACGAGCAGTACTTC. Protein sequence: CASSLTSGSRPYEQYF.

V is TRBV19 and J is TRBJ1-6, with TRBD1 matching over 9 bases. V lost 4 bases, J lost 9 bases, and 4 bases stayed unmatched. Looked up from germline, CDR1 is LNHDA and CDR2 is SQIVND (reference sequence). This CDR3 spans 14 amino acids. CDR3 residues: CASSTEDRGSPLHF. For the CDR3, the DNA is TGTGCCAGTAGTACTGAGGACAGGGGTTCACCCCTCCACTTT.

The rearrangement joins TRBV7-2 to TRBJ2-2; D gene uncertain. CDR3 size: 13 residues. Per germline, CDR1 SGHTA and CDR2 FQGNSA. V lost 7 bases to trimming and J lost 7 bases, with 13 bases between them. As DNA, the CDR3 is TGTGCCAGCACCCCCCCCGTAAGCGGGGAGCTGTTTTTT. As protein: CASTPPVSGELFF.

This chain links TRBV9 with TRBJ1-4; maybe TRBD1 (6 bases). The CDR3 sequence is 15 residues long. V lost 4 bases, J lost 7 bases, and 17 bases lay in between. The germline CDR1 and CDR2 sequences are SGDLS and YYNGEE. The CDR3 is CASSPGTLPFEKLFF. In nucleotides, the CDR3 is TGTGCCAGCAGCCCCGGGACACTCCCTTTTGAAAAACTGTTTTTT. Full variable domain (remainder filled in from reference TRBV9 and TRBJ1-4): DSGVTQTPKHLITATGQRVTLRCSPRSGDLSVYWYQQSLDQGLQFLIQYYNGEERAKGNILERFSAQQFPDLHSELNLSSLELGDSALYFCASSPGTLPFEKLFFGSGTQLSVL.

The rearrangement uses TRBV15 and TRBJ1-1, with D unresolved. Trimming cost V 1 base and J 8 bases, with 11 bases left between them. Germline CDR1 is LNHNV and CDR2 is YYDKDF (reference sequence). This CDR3 has 13 residues. For the CDR3, the DNA is TGTGCCACCAGCAGAGGTTTGGCGGCAGAAGCTTTCTTT. Its protein is CATSRGLAAEAFF.

This clone was observed once. The V and J genes are TRBV5-1 and TRBJ1-5; D not certain. Trimming left V 0 bases short and J 6 bases short, with 10 bases between. Per the germline V gene, CDR1 is SGHRS and CDR2 is YFSETQ. This CDR3 has 14 residues. In DNA, the CDR3 is TGCGCCAGCAGCTTGGGGCAAACGGGTCAGCCCCAGCATTTT. Its translation: CASSLGQTGQPQHF. The full variable domain, completed using reference TRBV5-1 and TRBJ1-5, is KAGVTQTPRYLIKTRGQQVTLSCSPISGHRSVSWYQQTPGQGLQFLFEYFSETQRNKGNFPGRFSGRQFSNSRSEMNVSTLELGDSALYLCASSLGQTGQPQHFGDGTRLSIL.

A few counts support this clone. The chain links TRBV28 to TRBJ1-1; D unresolved. The V gene's germline CDR1 is MDHEN and CDR2 SYDVKM. Trimming took 7 bases from V and 0 from J, leaving 12 bases between them. This CDR3 comprises 14 residues. The CDR3 DNA follows: TGTGCCAGCAAAGGTTTTACAATGAACACTGAAGCTTTCTTT. Encoded protein: CASKGFTMNTEAFF. Supplemented by reference TRBV28 and TRBJ1-1, the full variable domain reads DVKVTQSSRYLVKRTGEKVFLECVQDMDHENMFWYRQDPGLGLRLIYFSYDVKMKEKGDIPEGYSVSREKKERFSLILESASTNQTSMYLCASKGFTMNTEAFFGQGTRLTVV.

The V call is TRBV19, the J call TRBJ1-2; weak D call: TRBD1 (5 bases). The CDR3 is 12 residues long. Germline loops: CDR1 LNHDA, CDR2 SQIVND (reference sequence). Between the trimmed V and J ends, which lost 3 bases and 8 bases, there was a span of 10 bases. CDR3: CASSMRGGGYTF. CDR3 sequence (DNA): TGTGCCAGTAGTATGAGGGGAGGGGGCTACACCTTC.

The J gene is TRBJ1-1, the V gene TRBV6-5; D ambiguous. Germline V gene sequence: CDR1 MNHEY, CDR2 SVGAGI. V lost 0 bases and J 6 bases, leaving 11 bases between the germline ends. The CDR3 consists of 14 residues. CDR3 DNA sequence: TGTGCCAGCAGTTACTCGATAGCGATATCTGAAGCTTTCTTT. It specifies CASSYSIAISEAFF.

This sequence joins TRBV6-1 and TRBJ1-3, with no clear D. Per germline, CDR1 MNHNS and CDR2 SASEGT. V gave up 6 bases and J gave up 1 base, with 10 bases separating them. This CDR3 spans 14 amino acids. The CDR3 protein is CASRPGWSGNTIYF. The CDR3 DNA follows: TGTGCCAGCAGGCCGGGGTGGTCTGGAAACACCATATATTTT.

The V and J genes are TRBV5-1 and TRBJ1-3; tentatively, D is TRBD1 (5 bases). Per the germline V gene, CDR1 is SGHRS and CDR2 is YFSETQ. This CDR3 comprises 16 residues. Deletions cut 4 bases from V and 0 bases from J, with 14 bases between. The CDR3 DNA follows: TGCGCCAGCAGCCCATCCGGGGGGAACTCTGGAAACACCATATATTTT. Amino acid sequence: CASSPSGGNSGNTIYF.

Only a few counts were recorded for this clone. This chain connects TRBV5-1 to TRBJ2-7; 7 bases match TRBD1. This CDR3 comprises 15 residues. Trimming cost V 4 bases and J 0 bases; bases outside gene matches: 7. The germline V gene has CDR1 SGHRS and CDR2 YFSETQ. The DNA of the CDR3 is TGCGCCAGCAGCCGGGACAGTCTGAGCTCCTACGAGCAGTACTTC. It encodes CASSRDSLSSYEQYF.

This clone has only one observation. The chain carries TRBV11-2 and TRBJ2-7, with D unclear. This CDR3 has 15 residues. V was clipped by 5 bases and J by 0 bases, with 14 bases between them. The germline CDR1 and CDR2 sequences are SGHAT and FQNNGV. CDR3 sequence (DNA): TGTGCCAGCAGCCTTACTACCTCGAGCTCCTACGAGCAGTACTTC. It translates to CASSLTTSSSYEQYF.

The rearrangement uses TRBV6-6 and TRBJ2-7; TRBD1 aligns across 7 bases. This CDR3 is 13 amino acids long. Germline assignment: CDR1 MNHNY and CDR2 SVGAGI (reference sequence). With 2 bases clipped from V and 3 bases from J, the junction kept 1 base outside the gene matches. The CDR3, as DNA: TGTGCCAGCAGTTACGGGACAGACTACGAGCAGTACTTC. It codes for CASSYGTDYEQYF.

The genes are TRBV7-2 and TRBJ2-7; D is unclear. From germline, CDR1 is SGHTA and CDR2 FQGNSA. This CDR3 has 14 amino acids. The V gene lost 4 bases and the J gene lost 5 bases, with 15 bases spanning the gap. In DNA, the CDR3 is TGTGCCAGCAGCTCCGGACGGAACACCCACGAGCAGTACTTC. Its protein product is CASSSGRNTHEQYF.

The chain joins TRBV18 to TRBJ2-3, with unresolved D. The ends were cut back, 1 base at V and 4 bases at J, with 12 bases in the middle. This CDR3 has 15 residues. Germline-derived CDR1 and CDR2 are KGHSH and LQKENI. The DNA of the CDR3 is TGTGCCAGCTCACCACTTGGCGTTAGTCCAGATACGCAGTATTTT. Its protein product is CASSPLGVSPDTQYF.

The gene calls are TRBV6-4 and TRBJ2-7; 10 bases align to TRBD2. This CDR3 is 19 amino acids long. Germline CDR1 and CDR2: MRHNA and SNTAGT. V lost 0 bases to trimming and J lost 2 bases; unmatched junction nucleotides: 13. The CDR3 coding sequence is TGTGCCAGCAGTGACTCAGCCGCGCCACATGGACTAGCGGCCTACGAGCAGTACTTC. This codes for CASSDSAAPHGLAAYEQYF.

The chain uses TRBV19 and TRBJ2-6, with D perhaps matching TRBD1 (5 bases). Trimming removed 5 bases from V and 1 base from J, with 12 bases in between. This CDR3 comprises 16 residues. Germline-derived CDR1 and CDR2 are LNHDA and SQIVND (reference sequence). CDR3 region: CASSPQTVSGANVLTF. CDR3 bases: TGTGCCAGTAGTCCCCAGACAGTTTCTGGGGCCAACGTCCTGACTTTC.